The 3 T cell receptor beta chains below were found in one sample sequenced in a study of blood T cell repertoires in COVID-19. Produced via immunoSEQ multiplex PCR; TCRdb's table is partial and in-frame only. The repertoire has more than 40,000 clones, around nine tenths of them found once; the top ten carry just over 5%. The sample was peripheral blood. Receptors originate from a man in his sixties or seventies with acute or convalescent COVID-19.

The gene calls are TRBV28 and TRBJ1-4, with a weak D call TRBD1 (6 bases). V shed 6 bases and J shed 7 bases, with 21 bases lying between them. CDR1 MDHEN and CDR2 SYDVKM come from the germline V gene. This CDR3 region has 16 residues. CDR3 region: CASRPSQGLGGEKLFF. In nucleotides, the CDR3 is TGTGCCAGCAGGCCATCACAGGGCCTAGGGGGTGAAAAACTGTTTTTT.

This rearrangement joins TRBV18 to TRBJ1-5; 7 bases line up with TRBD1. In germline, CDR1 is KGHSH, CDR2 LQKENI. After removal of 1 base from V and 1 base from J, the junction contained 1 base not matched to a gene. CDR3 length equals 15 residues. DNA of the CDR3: TGTGCCAGCTCACCACAGGGGGCGAGCAATCAGCCCCAGCATTTT. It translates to CASSPQGASNQPQHF.

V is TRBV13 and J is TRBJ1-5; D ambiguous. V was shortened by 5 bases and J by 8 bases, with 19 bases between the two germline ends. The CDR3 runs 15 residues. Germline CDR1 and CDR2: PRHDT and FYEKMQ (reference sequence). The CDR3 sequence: CASSLSLEVDEPQHF. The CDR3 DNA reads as TGTGCCAGCAGCCTATCTCTGGAGGTGGATGAGCCCCAGCATTTT.